This passage covers 13 T cell receptor beta chains from one sample sequenced in a study of OX40 agonist ivuxolimab in advanced cancers. The library was made by the immunoSEQ multiplex PCR assay. Entries here come from immuneACCESS through TCRdb and include only in-frame sequences with V and J called. Some clones fail to appear in such tables; in the studies checked, an unresolved V gene covers under half of the shortfall, and the cause of the remainder is unknown. This sample gives approximately 31,000 clones in total; about 87% of them show up just once. The leading ten clones occupy 20% to 30% of the sample. The sample in question was CD4+ or CD8+ T cells sorted from blood, obtained in a trial of the OX40 agonist ivuxolimab. The receptors shown here come from an adult with an advanced solid tumor such as melanoma, head and neck, liver or kidney cancer.

The rearrangement links TRBV15 to TRBJ1-5; the D gene is possibly TRBD1 (5 bases). CDR1 and CDR2 from the germline V gene are LNHNV and YYDKDF (reference sequence). The CDR3 is made up of 14 amino acids. The V end lost 4 bases, the J end lost 3 bases, and 10 bases lay between the germline ends. The CDR3 sequence is CATSMGRNNQPQHF. Here the CDR3 DNA reads TGTGCCACCAGCATGGGACGGAACAATCAGCCCCAGCATTTT. The variable domain in full, completed from reference TRBV15 and TRBJ1-5, reads DAMVIQNPRYQVTQFGKPVTLSCSQTLNHNVMYWYQQKSSQAPKLLFHYYDKDFNNEADTPDNFQSRRPNTSFCFLDIRSPGLGDTAMYLCATSMGRNNQPQHFGDGTRLSIL.

The V and J genes are TRBV4-2 and TRBJ2-1, with 10 bases aligning to TRBD2. V gave up 0 bases and J gave up 5 bases; unmatched junction bases: 13. Looked up from germline, CDR1 is LGHNA and CDR2 is YNFKEQ. The CDR3 is 19 amino acids. CDR3 region: CASSQDHSGRAEFHNEQFF. As DNA, the CDR3 is TGTGCCAGCAGCCAAGATCACAGCGGGAGGGCCGAATTCCACAATGAGCAGTTCTTC.

The table lists this clone with a count of one. The chain recombines TRBV10-2 with TRBJ2-1; the D is unclear. Looked up from germline, CDR1 is WSHSY and CDR2 is SAAADI. Trimming left V 4 bases short and J 3 bases short, with 4 bases between. This CDR3 is 12 amino acids long. CDR3 in amino acids: CASSVGYNEQFF. CDR3 bases: TGCGCCAGCAGTGTGGGCTACAATGAGCAGTTCTTC.

This clone has more than one count but fewer than ten. The gene calls are TRBV11-2 and TRBJ2-7, with D possibly TRBD1 on 6 matching bases. The CDR3 runs 14 residues. Germline V gene data show CDR1 as SGHAT and CDR2 as FQNNGV. V was pared by 1 base and J by 5 bases, with 12 bases between. CDR3 sequence: CASSLGAGVHEQYF. The CDR3, as DNA: TGTGCCAGCAGCTTAGGGGCAGGGGTCCACGAGCAGTACTTC.

V is TRBV11-2 and J is TRBJ2-1; TRBD2 matches at 9 bases. V lost 2 bases, J lost 9 bases, and 8 bases stayed unmatched. Germline values: CDR1 SGHAT, CDR2 FQNNGV. The CDR3 runs 15 residues. Here the CDR3 DNA reads TGTGCCAGCAGCTTATTCGCGGGAGGGTTTGGTGAGCAGTTCTTC. It encodes CASSLFAGGFGEQFF.

The CDR3 coding sequence is TGTGCCAGCAGTTACAGGAACGAGCAGTACTTC. This translates into CASSYRNEQYF. The chain links TRBV6-5 to TRBJ2-7; no clear D. Looked up from germline, CDR1 is MNHEY and CDR2 is SVGAGI. This CDR3 comprises 11 residues. Deletions cut 2 bases from V and 5 bases from J, with 4 bases between.

The chain employs TRBV2 and TRBJ2-1; D ambiguous. CDR1 and CDR2 (germline): SNHLY, FYNNEI. V dropped 8 bases and J dropped 0 bases, with 17 bases sitting between them. This CDR3 has 16 residues. CDR3 bases: TGTGCCAGCCTTCAGGCCAGTTCTTCCTCCTACAATGAGCAGTTCTTC. It encodes CASLQASSSSYNEQFF.

The chain combines TRBV6-5 with TRBJ1-1; no clear D. The CDR3 has 15 amino acids. The V end lost 0 bases, the J end lost 2 bases, and 10 bases lay between the germline ends. Germline V gene data show CDR1 as MNHEY and CDR2 as SVGAGI. CDR3: CASSYSMEDNTEAFF. As DNA, the CDR3 is TGTGCCAGCAGTTACTCGATGGAGGATAACACTGAAGCTTTCTTT.

This clone was observed once. The genes are TRBV6-5 and TRBJ2-1; 9 bases are a match to TRBD2. V gave up 2 bases and J gave up 7 bases; unmatched junction bases: 9. The CDR3 totals 16 residues. In germline, CDR1 is MNHEY, CDR2 SVGAGI. CDR3 loop: CASSYGLAGKSNEQFF. In DNA form, the CDR3 reads TGTGCCAGCAGTTACGGGCTAGCGGGAAAATCGAATGAGCAGTTCTTC.

The V gene is TRBV2, the J gene TRBJ1-1; D not resolved. The germline V gene encodes CDR1 SNHLY and CDR2 FYNNEI. This CDR3 comprises 12 residues. The V and J ends lost 7 bases and 1 base respectively, with 7 bases between them. The CDR3 loop reads CASILENTEAFF. CDR3 nucleotides: TGTGCCAGCATTTTAGAGAACACTGAAGCTTTCTTT.

A single count supports this clone. The rearrangement links TRBV28 to TRBJ2-3, with D possibly matching TRBD2 (6 bases). The CDR3 runs to 16 residues. Germline V lookup: CDR1 MDHEN, CDR2 SYDVKM. Trimming left V 4 bases short and J 2 bases short, with 16 bases between. CDR3 residues: CASSSPSVAATDTQYF. The CDR3 region has the DNA TGTGCCAGCAGTTCTCCTTCCGTAGCGGCCACAGATACGCAGTATTTT.

The gene calls are TRBV6-1 and TRBJ1-1; the D is unclear. This CDR3 region has 15 residues. Looked up from germline, CDR1 is MNHNS and CDR2 is SASEGT. Trimming cost V 2 bases and J 2 bases, with 12 bases left between them. Here the CDR3 reads CASSEIRQRNTEAFF. As DNA, the CDR3 is TGTGCCAGCAGTGAAATTCGGCAGCGAAACACTGAAGCTTTCTTT.

The chain couples TRBV7-9 to TRBJ2-1, with no clear D. The V end lost 1 base, the J end lost 6 bases, and 13 bases lay between the germline ends. This CDR3 comprises 15 residues. CDR1 SEHNR and CDR2 FQNEAQ come from the germline V gene (reference sequence). CDR3 sequence: CASSLEFISSNEQFF. The CDR3 nucleotides are TGTGCCAGCAGCTTAGAGTTTATTAGCAGCAATGAGCAGTTCTTC.